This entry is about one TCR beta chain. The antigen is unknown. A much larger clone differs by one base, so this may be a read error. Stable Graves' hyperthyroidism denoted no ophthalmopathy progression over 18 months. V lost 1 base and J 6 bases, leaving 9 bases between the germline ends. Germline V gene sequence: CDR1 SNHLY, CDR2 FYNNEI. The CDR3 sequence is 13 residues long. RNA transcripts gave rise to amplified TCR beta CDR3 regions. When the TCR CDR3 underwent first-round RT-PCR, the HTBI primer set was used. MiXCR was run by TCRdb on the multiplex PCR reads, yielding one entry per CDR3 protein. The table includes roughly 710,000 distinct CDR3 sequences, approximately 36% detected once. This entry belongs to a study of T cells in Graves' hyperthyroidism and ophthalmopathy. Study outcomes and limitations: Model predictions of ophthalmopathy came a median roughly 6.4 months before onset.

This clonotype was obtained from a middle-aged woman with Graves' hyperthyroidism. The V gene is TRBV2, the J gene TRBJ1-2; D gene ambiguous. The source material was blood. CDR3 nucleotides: TGTGCCAGCAGTGAAGGAGGAAAGAATGGCTACACCTTC. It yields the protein CASSEGGKNGYTF. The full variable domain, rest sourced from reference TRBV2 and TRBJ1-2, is EPEVTQTPSHQVTQMGQEVILRCVPISNHLYFYWYRQILGQKVEFLVSFYNNEISEKSEIFDDQFSVERPDGSNFTLKIRSTKLEDSAMYFCASSEGGKNGYTFGSGTRLTVV.